These T cell receptor beta chains were read from a single sample in a study of OX40 agonist ivuxolimab in advanced cancers. The assay was immunoSEQ multiplex PCR, and TCRdb's table has in-frame clones only and misses some. The sample records 45,000 to 60,000 clones, 90% to 95% being singletons. The sequencing used CD4+ or CD8+ T cells sorted from blood, collected in a trial of the OX40 agonist ivuxolimab. Receptor source: an adult with an advanced solid tumor such as melanoma, head and neck, liver or kidney cancer. CDR3s include the opening cysteine and the closing phenylalanine or tryptophan. The D gene is left open where the match is weak.

d_call: NA
v_call: TRBV15
cdr3_length: 15
j_call: TRBJ2-7
cdr3_aa: CATSSPSGTAYEQYF
cdr3_nt: TGTGCCACCAGCAGTCCCTCAGGGACGGCCTACGAGCAGTACTTC

d_call: NA
v_call: TRBV9
cdr3_length: 11
j_call: TRBJ1-1
cdr3_aa: CASSVENEAFF
cdr3_nt: TGTGCCAGCAGCGTAGAGAATGAAGCTTTCTTT

d_call: TRBD1
v_call: TRBV19
cdr3_length: 14
j_call: TRBJ1-2
cdr3_aa: CASSIATGVSGYTF
cdr3_nt: TGTGCCAGTAGTATCGCGACAGGGGTTTCTGGCTACACCTTC

d_call: TRBD2
v_call: TRBV5-1
cdr3_length: 14
j_call: TRBJ2-7
cdr3_aa: CASSLGSGEYEQYF
cdr3_nt: TGCGCCAGCAGCTTGGGTAGCGGGGAATACGAGCAGTACTTC

d_call: NA
v_call: TRBV7-9
cdr3_length: 14
j_call: TRBJ1-4
cdr3_aa: CASSLGATNEKLFF
cdr3_nt: TGTGCCAGCAGCTTAGGTGCAACTAATGAAAAACTGTTTTTT

d_call: NA
v_call: TRBV7-6
cdr3_length: 14
j_call: TRBJ1-1
cdr3_aa: CASSAMPRDGEAFF
cdr3_nt: TGTGCCAGCAGCGCGATGCCCCGGGACGGGGAAGCTTTCTTT

d_call: TRBD2
v_call: TRBV13
cdr3_length: 17
j_call: TRBJ2-7
cdr3_aa: CASSHGVEREASYEQYF
cdr3_nt: TGTGCCAGCAGCCATGGCGTCGAGCGGGAGGCCTCCTACGAGCAGTACTTC

d_call: NA
v_call: TRBV29-1
cdr3_length: 17
j_call: TRBJ2-1
cdr3_aa: CSVVIAEGPSLYNEQFF
cdr3_nt: TGCAGCGTTGTTATAGCGGAAGGACCGTCCCTCTACAATGAGCAGTTCTTC

d_call: NA
v_call: TRBV4-3
cdr3_length: 17
j_call: TRBJ2-4
cdr3_aa: CASSPYLGQRAKNIQYF
cdr3_nt: TGCGCCAGCAGCCCCTACCTGGGACAAAGAGCCAAAAACATTCAGTACTTC

d_call: TRBD2
v_call: TRBV11-2
cdr3_length: 19
j_call: TRBJ2-3
cdr3_aa: CASSPTSPLSGSLVDTQYF
cdr3_nt: TGTGCCAGCAGCCCAACTTCGCCTCTCAGCGGGAGCTTGGTAGATACGCAGTATTTT

d_call: NA
v_call: TRBV27
cdr3_length: 15
j_call: TRBJ2-5
cdr3_aa: CASSLSMSTPETQYF
cdr3_nt: TGTGCCAGCAGTTTATCGATGAGCACCCCGGAGACCCAGTACTTC

d_call: NA
v_call: TRBV6-5
cdr3_length: 11
j_call: TRBJ1-4
cdr3_aa: CASSWIEKLFF
cdr3_nt: TGTGCCAGCAGCTGGATTGAAAAACTGTTTTTT

d_call: TRBD1
v_call: TRBV9
cdr3_length: 16
j_call: TRBJ2-2
cdr3_aa: CASRSPGQGGSGELFF
cdr3_nt: TGTGCCAGCAGATCCCCGGGACAGGGGGGTTCCGGGGAGCTGTTTTTT

d_call: NA
v_call: TRBV6-5
cdr3_length: 13
j_call: TRBJ2-2
cdr3_aa: CASSYGDPGELFF
cdr3_nt: TGTGCCAGCAGTTACGGAGATCCCGGGGAGCTGTTTTTT

d_call: NA
v_call: TRBV21-1
cdr3_length: 16
j_call: TRBJ2-5
cdr3_aa: CASSKKGAGTSDGQYF
cdr3_nt: TGTGCCAGCAGCAAAAAAGGGGCCGGGACTAGCGACGGCCAGTACTTC

d_call: TRBD1
v_call: TRBV19
cdr3_length: 15
j_call: TRBJ1-5
cdr3_aa: CASTGGAGGPQPQHF
cdr3_nt: TGTGCCAGTACAGGGGGGGCAGGGGGACCTCAGCCCCAGCATTTT

d_call: NA
v_call: TRBV7-8
cdr3_length: 16
j_call: TRBJ2-3
cdr3_aa: CASSLAAGWTTDTQYF
cdr3_nt: TGTGCCAGCAGCTTAGCGGCAGGATGGACCACAGATACGCAGTATTTT

d_call: NA
v_call: TRBV7-8
cdr3_length: 17
j_call: TRBJ2-1
cdr3_aa: CASSSRSLARANNEQFF
cdr3_nt: TGTGCCAGCAGCTCAAGATCTCTAGCGAGGGCCAACAATGAGCAGTTCTTC

d_call: TRBD1
v_call: TRBV4-1
cdr3_length: 14
j_call: TRBJ2-7
cdr3_aa: CASSLSTGTVEQYF
cdr3_nt: TGCGCCAGCAGCCTATCGACAGGGACGGTCGAGCAGTACTTC

d_call: NA
v_call: TRBV11-2
cdr3_length: 15
j_call: TRBJ1-2
cdr3_aa: CASSLLPVANYGYTF
cdr3_nt: TGTGCCAGCAGCTTACTTCCCGTAGCTAACTATGGCTACACCTTC

d_call: NA
v_call: TRBV19
cdr3_length: 14
j_call: TRBJ1-1
cdr3_aa: CASSSTYLNTEAFF
cdr3_nt: TGTGCCAGTAGCTCGACATACTTGAACACTGAAGCTTTCTTT

d_call: NA
v_call: TRBV19
cdr3_length: 14
j_call: TRBJ2-7
cdr3_aa: CASSPVGLGYEQYF
cdr3_nt: TGTGCCAGTAGCCCCGTGGGGCTAGGCTACGAGCAGTACTTC

d_call: TRBD2
v_call: TRBV15
cdr3_length: 14
j_call: TRBJ2-1
cdr3_aa: CATALGGRGDEQFF
cdr3_nt: TGTGCCACAGCCCTGGGCGGGAGGGGCGATGAGCAGTTCTTC

d_call: NA
v_call: TRBV27
cdr3_length: 15
j_call: TRBJ1-6
cdr3_aa: CASCLSGANNSPLHF
cdr3_nt: TGTGCCAGCTGCCTATCAGGGGCCAATAATTCACCCCTCCACTTT

d_call: TRBD2
v_call: TRBV5-6
cdr3_length: 15
j_call: TRBJ2-5
cdr3_aa: CASSFLAGLQETQYF
cdr3_nt: TGTGCCAGCAGCTTCCTAGCGGGACTCCAAGAGACCCAGTACTTC

d_call: NA
v_call: TRBV7-9
cdr3_length: 15
j_call: TRBJ1-1
cdr3_aa: CASSHGPGENTEAFF
cdr3_nt: TGTGCCAGCAGCCATGGGCCGGGCGAAAACACTGAAGCTTTCTTT

d_call: NA
v_call: TRBV5-1
cdr3_length: 14
j_call: TRBJ2-7
cdr3_aa: CASSLGGVGYEQYF
cdr3_nt: TGCGCCAGCAGCTTGGGCGGGGTCGGTTACGAGCAGTACTTC

d_call: NA
v_call: TRBV6-6
cdr3_length: 15
j_call: TRBJ2-2
cdr3_aa: CASMERDENTGELFF
cdr3_nt: TGTGCCAGCATGGAAAGGGATGAGAACACCGGGGAGCTGTTTTTT

d_call: TRBD2
v_call: TRBV13
cdr3_length: 17
j_call: TRBJ2-1
cdr3_aa: CASSSGVGGEGGNEQFF
cdr3_nt: TGTGCCAGCAGCTCCGGGGTTGGGGGGGAAGGTGGCAATGAGCAGTTCTTC